This T cell receptor beta chain was sequenced for a study of tissue T cells after allogeneic stem cell transplantation. This clone was seen once. The germline and genes are mouse ones. The CDR3 is cut off 1 residue early in the read; its end comes from the germline J gene. The CDR3 totals 16 residues. Losses at the gene ends were 0 bases for V and 6 bases for J; bases not matched to a gene: 4. Germline V lookup: CDR1 NSHNY, CDR2 SYGAGN. Assay used: immunoSEQ multiplex PCR; TCRdb lists only in-frame clones, some missing. The sample lists about 8,200 clones, roughly 46% seen once, with roughly 2% in the top ten. Described time point: mouse harvest day 7 after allogeneic transplant. Each mouse received 10^7 T-cell-depleted marrow cells plus 10^6 splenic CD5+ T cells by tail vein. This mouse GVHD model was MHC-mismatched B6 to BALB/c, profiled day 7 or 14.

Specimen: skin. The source of this sequence is a female BALB/c mouse given C57BL/6 T cells with graft-versus-host disease after an allogeneic hematopoietic cell transplant. V is TRBV13-1 and J is TRBJ1-5, with 12 bases lining up with TRBD1. The DNA read from the CDR3 is TGTGCCAGCAGTGATGCACGGGACAGGGGGCCCCAGGCTCCGCTT. Translating gives CASSDARDRGPQAPL. The full CDR3 protein is CASSDARDRGPQAPLF.